This T cell receptor beta chain was identified in a study of blood T cell repertoires in COVID-19. Sequencing used immunoSEQ multiplex PCR; TCRdb keeps in-frame clones, though not all of them. The sample lists some 96,000 clones; around four fifths were seen once. This CDR3 spans 13 amino acids. The germline V gene encodes CDR1 LGHDT and CDR2 YNNKEL (reference sequence). Between the trimmed V and J ends, which lost 2 bases and 0 bases, there was a span of 5 bases. The V and J genes are TRBV3-1 (or the pseudogene TRBV3-2) and TRBJ2-7; D remains unclear. The sequenced sample consisted of peripheral blood. The clonotype was recovered from a man aged 50-59 years with active or convalescent COVID-19. The DNA for the CDR3 is TGTGCCAGCAGCCAACTAGGCTCCTACGAGCAGTACTTC. Residues: CASSQLGSYEQYF.